This T cell receptor beta chain emerged from a study of blood T cell repertoires in COVID-19. Study-level background: Collection of acute and convalescent COVID-19 samples took place in the United States, Italy and Spain.

The germline V gene has CDR1 SGDLS and CDR2 YYNGEE. The germline V and J ends were trimmed by 2 bases and 5 bases, with 13 bases remaining between them. CDR3 length: 15 residues. Participants' own reports of clinical history determined their cohort assignment. Produced via immunoSEQ multiplex PCR; TCRdb's table is partial and in-frame only. The table includes around 380,000 clones, over 75% detected once. The TCR sequence derives from a young man who had recovered from COVID-19. Sequences were obtained from PBMCs or T cells enriched from blood (not recorded which). The chain has TRBV9 and TRBJ2-2; D is perhaps TRBD2 (6 bases). The chain's CDR3 is CASSVGSAGTGELFF. CDR3 DNA: TGTGCCAGCAGCGTCGGCTCCGCGGGGACCGGGGAGCTGTTTTTT.